This entry lists 10 T cell receptor beta chains sequenced from one sample in a study of CD8+ T cells in alopecia areata. Following RNA extraction, reverse transcription yielded cDNA that acted as the sequencing template. TCRdb keeps only in-frame clones here, not all; method: immunoSEQ multiplex PCR. The sample carries roughly 250,000 clones, around two thirds recorded once. The sequences come from CD4+ T cells sorted from blood, collected at week 0. The receptors originated from a human donor with alopecia areata.

CDR3 sequence: CASSSSSYEQYF. The CDR3 nucleotides are TGTGCCAGCTCATCGAGCTCCTACGAGCAGTACTTC. V gene TRBV18 combines with J gene TRBJ2-7; D is uncertain. The germline V gene has CDR1 KGHSH and CDR2 LQKENI. The CDR3 covers 12 residues. Trimming removed 5 bases at V and 0 bases at J, with 5 bases between.

The chain couples TRBV30 to TRBJ2-6; 12 bases are shared with TRBD2. The CDR3 is made up of 17 amino acids. The trim removed 6 bases at V and 0 bases at J, leaving 6 bases unmatched. Germline V gives CDR1 GTSNPN, CDR2 SVGIG (reference sequence). The CDR3 reads CACLGLAGSSGANVLTF. In nucleotides, the CDR3 is TGTGCCTGTCTTGGACTAGCGGGATCCTCTGGGGCCAACGTCCTGACTTTC.

The rearrangement uses TRBV30 and TRBJ1-5; 8 bases are shared with TRBD1. The J segment lost 5 bases and the V segment lost 1 base, leaving 4 bases of the junction unmatched. CDR1 is GTSNPN and CDR2 is SVGIG in the germline V gene (reference sequence). The CDR3 extends over 14 amino acids. This chain's CDR3 is CAWSADRGDQPQHF. CDR3 nucleotides: TGTGCCTGGAGTGCAGACAGGGGTGATCAGCCCCAGCATTTT.

This clone was counted between two and nine times. J is TRBJ2-3 and V is TRBV29-1; D remains ambiguous. This CDR3 has 13 amino acids. Germline V CDR1 and CDR2: SQVTM, ANQGSEA. Trimming removed 6 bases from V and 2 bases from J, with 12 bases in between. The CDR3 DNA follows: TGCAGCGTGGGAAGACTCCACACAGATACGCAGTATTTT. Protein product: CSVGRLHTDTQYF.

The chain uses TRBV29-1 and TRBJ2-5, with D possibly matching TRBD1 (6 bases). The ends were cut back, 8 bases at V and 2 bases at J, with 12 bases in the middle. This CDR3 is 12 amino acids long. Germline CDR1 SQVTM, CDR2 ANQGSEA. The CDR3 region has the DNA TGCAGCCTTACAGGGATACAAGAGACCCAGTACTTC. This codes for CSLTGIQETQYF. Using reference TRBV29-1 and TRBJ2-5 for the parts outside the CDR3, the full variable domain is SAVISQKPSRDICQRGTSLTIQCQVDSQVTMMFWYRQQPGQSLTLIATANQGSEATYESGFVIDKFPISRPNLTFSTLTVSNMSPEDSSIYLCSLTGIQETQYFGPGTRLLVL.

V is TRBV29-1 and J is TRBJ1-1, with a tentative D call TRBD1 (6 bases). CDR1 SQVTM and CDR2 ANQGSEA come from the germline V gene. The CDR3 loop spans 13 amino acids. The chain's CDR3 is CSAFWGRDTEAFF. The CDR3 DNA reads TGCAGTGCCTTCTGGGGGCGCGACACTGAAGCTTTCTTT.

J is TRBJ2-3 and V is TRBV29-1, with D unclear. V lost 6 bases and J 0 bases, leaving 7 bases between the germline ends. This CDR3 contains 12 residues. Germline V gene lookup returns CDR1 SQVTM and CDR2 ANQGSEA. The CDR3 nucleotides are TGCAGCGTAAAAACTAGCACAGATACGCAGTATTTT. The encoded protein is CSVKTSTDTQYF.

This clone was found a few times. V usage is TRBV10-3 and J usage is TRBJ2-4; no clear D. Deletions cut 0 bases from V and 8 bases from J, with 5 bases between. The germline CDR1 and CDR2 sequences are ENHRY and SYGVKD. The CDR3 has 12 amino acids. CDR3 in amino acids: CAISESMDIQYF. In nucleotides, the CDR3 is TGTGCCATCAGTGAGTCGATGGACATTCAGTACTTC.

The chain links TRBV30 to TRBJ2-7; 9 bases are shared with TRBD1. The CDR3 is 15 residues long. Germline lookup yields CDR1 GTSNPN and CDR2 SVGIG (reference sequence). V lost 5 bases and J lost 2; bases outside the gene matches: 10. Written as DNA, the CDR3 is TGTGCCTGGCGCCCCCTAGGGACAGGGACCTACGAGCAGTACTTC. Encoded protein: CAWRPLGTGTYEQYF.

This clone was found a few times. Other nucleotide sequences in the sample specify the same CDR3. The J gene is TRBJ2-3, the V gene TRBV5-1; D uncertain. In germline, CDR1 is SGHRS, CDR2 YFSETQ. Trimming cost V 2 bases and J 1 base, with 2 bases left between them. The CDR3 has 12 amino acids. The CDR3 region has the DNA TGCGCCAGCAGCTTACGCACAGATACGCAGTATTTT. Its translation: CASSLRTDTQYF. Supplemented by reference TRBV5-1 and TRBJ2-3, the full variable domain reads KAGVTQTPRYLIKTRGQQVTLSCSPISGHRSVSWYQQTPGQGLQFLFEYFSETQRNKGNFPGRFSGRQFSNSRSEMNVSTLELGDSALYLCASSLRTDTQYFGPGTRLTVL.